Shown below are 2 T cell receptor beta chains from a single sample sequenced in a study of early T cells in non-severe SARS-CoV-2 infection. TCRdb passed the 5' RACE reads through MiXCR, listing each CDR3 protein once. The table has about 83,000 distinct CDR3 sequences, around 12% seen once; the top ten hold under 8%. Sequencing was performed on whole blood. The receptors here all came from an adult who was a healthcare worker with PCR-confirmed SARS-CoV-2 infection or an uninfected control (not recorded which).

V and J are TRBV19 and TRBJ2-1, with TRBD2 matching 10 bases. V shed 1 base, J shed 4 bases, and the junction held 10 bases outside the gene matches. The CDR3 consists of 18 residues. CDR1 is LNHDA, CDR2 SQIVND, per germline (reference sequence). CDR3 protein: CASSIGPSSGSPYNEQFF. The CDR3 coding sequence is TGTGCCAGTAGTATAGGGCCCTCTAGCGGGAGTCCTTACAATGAGCAGTTCTTC.

This chain links TRBV14 with TRBJ1-1; D call uncertain. Trimming removed 0 bases from V and 2 bases from J, with 4 bases in between. The CDR3 is 13 amino acids. Germline V CDR1 and CDR2: SGHDN, FVKESK. The DNA of the CDR3 is TGTGCCAGCAGCCAAGATACCAACACTGAAGCTTTCTTT. Its protein is CASSQDTNTEAFF.